The rows below give T cell receptor beta chains drawn from one sample of a study of T-cell reconstitution after alpha-beta-depleted transplantation in children. Using its own MiXCR run on the PCR reads, TCRdb lists one record per CDR3 protein. The table has 750,000 to 950,000 distinct CDR3 sequences, 15% to 20% seen once. Sequencing used PBMCs, mostly from graft donor cells, obtained 360 days after TCRalphabeta/CD19-depleted stem cell transplant. The receptors were sampled from a male patient younger than 18 who had a stem cell transplant for acute lymphoblastic leukemia, so the T cells may come from the graft donor. CDR3s include the opening cysteine and the closing phenylalanine or tryptophan. Each record gives: J gene, V gene, clone size, D gene, CDR3 DNA, CDR3 protein. A D gene is named only where the DNA matches it firmly. For some rows the clone size is stated as once, few or many, or as a class when expanded; others skip it.

TRBJ2-7,TRBV9,few,NA,TGTGCCAGCAGCGAGGGGGGGGCCGCGTACGAGCAGTACTTC,CASSEGGAAYEQYF
TRBJ1-1,TRBV9,NA,TRBD1,TGTGCCAGCAGCGTGAGGGACAGGGACACTGAAGCTTTCTTT,CASSVRDRDTEAFF
TRBJ2-5,TRBV5-1,few,TRBD1,TGCGCCAGCAAATACCGGGACAGGGAACAAGAGACCCAGTACTTC,CASKYRDREQETQYF
TRBJ1-1,TRBV28,few,NA,TGTGCCAGCAGTTGGGTTCTTCAACCAAAGAACACTGAAGCTTTCTTT,CASSWVLQPKNTEAFF
TRBJ2-1,TRBV24-1,few,TRBD2,TGTGCCACCAGGCCTTCGGGACTAGCGGGAGAATTAAACAATGAGCAGTTCTTC,CATRPSGLAGELNNEQFF
TRBJ1-3,TRBV20-1,NA,NA,TGCAGTGCTAGCAAACAGCATACGAACTCTGGAAACACCATATATTTT,CSASKQHTNSGNTIYF
TRBJ2-1,TRBV7-3,NA,TRBD2,TGTGCCAGCAGCCTCGGGACTAGCGGGAGACGCAATGAGCAGTTCTTC,CASSLGTSGRRNEQFF
TRBJ2-7,TRBV6-5,NA,NA,TGTGCCAGCAGTTACTCGAGGGACGAGCAGTACTTC,CASSYSRDEQYF
TRBJ1-1,TRBV12-3/TRBV12-4,NA,NA,TGTGCCAGCAGTCTCAGGAACTCGCACACTGAAGCTTTCTTT,CASSLRNSHTEAFF
TRBJ2-3,TRBV12-3/TRBV12-4,few,NA,TGTGCCAGCAGTTTACTAGCCAGCTTAGGGACAGATACGCAGTATTTT,CASSLLASLGTDTQYF
TRBJ2-7,TRBV5-1,many,NA,TGCGCCAGCAGCTTGGTGGAGGGGGACGAGCAGTACTTC,CASSLVEGDEQYF
TRBJ2-1,TRBV11-2,few,TRBD2,TGTGCCAGCAGGCCCTCGGGGCGGGAGGGCTCAAACAATGAGCAGTTCTTC,CASRPSGREGSNNEQFF
TRBJ2-7,TRBV3-1,many,NA,TGTGCCAGCAGCCAAGCTCTACTTAGCGTGCAGTACTTC,CASSQALLSVQYF
TRBJ1-4,TRBV5-6,few,TRBD1,TGTGCCAGCGCCTCTGGGACAGGTGAAAAACTGTTTTTT,CASASGTGEKLFF
TRBJ2-1,TRBV7-2,many,TRBD2,TGTGCCAGCAGCTTACTGCTAGCGGGGACTAATGAGCAGTTCTTC,CASSLLLAGTNEQFF
TRBJ2-7,TRBV20-1,few,TRBD2,TGCAGTGCTCCGAGCCCAGGACTAGCCTACGAGCAGTACTTC,CSAPSPGLAYEQYF